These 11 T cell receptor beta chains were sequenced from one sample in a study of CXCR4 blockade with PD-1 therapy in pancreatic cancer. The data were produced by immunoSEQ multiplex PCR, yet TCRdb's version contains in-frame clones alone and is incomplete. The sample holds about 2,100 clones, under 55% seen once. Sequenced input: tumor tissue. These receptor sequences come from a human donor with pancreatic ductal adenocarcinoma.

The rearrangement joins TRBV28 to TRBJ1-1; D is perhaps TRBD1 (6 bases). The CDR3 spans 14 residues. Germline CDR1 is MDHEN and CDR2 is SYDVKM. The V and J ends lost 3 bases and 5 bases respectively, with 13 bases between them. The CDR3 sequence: CASSLVGQGTEAFF. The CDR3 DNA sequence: TGTGCCAGCAGTTTGGTGGGTCAGGGGACTGAAGCTTTCTTT.

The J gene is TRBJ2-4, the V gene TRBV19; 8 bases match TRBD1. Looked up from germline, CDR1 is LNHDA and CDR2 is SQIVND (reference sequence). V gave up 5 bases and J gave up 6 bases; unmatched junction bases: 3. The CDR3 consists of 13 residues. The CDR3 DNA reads TGTGCCAGTAGTCCAGGACAGGGAAACATTCAGTACTTC. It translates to CASSPGQGNIQYF.

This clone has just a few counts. The CDR3 reads CASSPGGLSLSGYTF. CDR3 DNA sequence: TGTGCCAGCAGCCCCGGGGGACTGAGCCTCTCTGGCTACACCTTC. The V gene is TRBV7-5, the J gene TRBJ1-2. TRBV7-5 is annotated as a pseudogene. The CDR3 spans 15 residues.

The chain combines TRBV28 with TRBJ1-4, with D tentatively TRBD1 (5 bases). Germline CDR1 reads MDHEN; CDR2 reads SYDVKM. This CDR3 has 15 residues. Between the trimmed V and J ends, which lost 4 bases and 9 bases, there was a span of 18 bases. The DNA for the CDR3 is TGTGCCAGCAGTTGGAGGGGTCCGAGTGGCCAAAAACTGTTTTTT. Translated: CASSWRGPSGQKLFF.

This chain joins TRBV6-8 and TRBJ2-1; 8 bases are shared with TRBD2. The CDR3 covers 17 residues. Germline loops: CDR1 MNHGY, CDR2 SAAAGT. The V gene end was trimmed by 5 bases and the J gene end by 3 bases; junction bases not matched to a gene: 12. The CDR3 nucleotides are TGTGCCAGCAGTGCAGCCAGCGGGGGACGGATCTACAATGAGCAGTTCTTC. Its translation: CASSAASGGRIYNEQFF.

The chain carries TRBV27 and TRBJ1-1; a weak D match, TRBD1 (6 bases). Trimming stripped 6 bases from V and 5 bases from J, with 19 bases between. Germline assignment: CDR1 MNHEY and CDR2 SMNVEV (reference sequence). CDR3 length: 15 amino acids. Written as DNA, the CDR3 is TGTGCCAGCAGCTTACAGGGTTATGAGGAAACTGAAGCTTTCTTT. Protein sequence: CASSLQGYEETEAFF.

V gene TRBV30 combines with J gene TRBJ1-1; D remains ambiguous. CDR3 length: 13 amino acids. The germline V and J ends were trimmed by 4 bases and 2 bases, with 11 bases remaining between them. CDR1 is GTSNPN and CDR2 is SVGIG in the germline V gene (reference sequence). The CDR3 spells CAWTPSFNTEAFF. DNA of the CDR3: TGTGCCTGGACCCCCAGTTTTAACACTGAAGCTTTCTTT.

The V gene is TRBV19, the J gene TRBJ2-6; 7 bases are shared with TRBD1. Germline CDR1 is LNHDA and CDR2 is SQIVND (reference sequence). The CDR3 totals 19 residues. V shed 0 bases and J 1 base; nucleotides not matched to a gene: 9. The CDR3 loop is CASSIDFGTVLSGANVLTF. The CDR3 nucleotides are TGTGCCAGTAGTATAGATTTTGGGACAGTTTTATCTGGGGCCAACGTCCTGACTTTC.

CDR3 in DNA: TGTGCCAGCTCACCACCGTCGTTCAGGGGTACCGGGGAGCTGTTTTTT. It is translated as CASSPPSFRGTGELFF. The chain employs TRBV18 and TRBJ2-2; perhaps TRBD1 as D (6 bases). CDR1 and CDR2 from the germline V gene are KGHSH and LQKENI. The CDR3 is made up of 16 amino acids. V gave up 0 bases and J gave up 5 bases, with 13 bases separating them.

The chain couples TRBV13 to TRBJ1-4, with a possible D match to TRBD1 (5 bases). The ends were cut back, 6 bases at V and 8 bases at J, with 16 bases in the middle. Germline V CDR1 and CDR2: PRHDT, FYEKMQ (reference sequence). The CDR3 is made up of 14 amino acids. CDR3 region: CASSPGTPTEKLFF. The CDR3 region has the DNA TGTGCCAGCAGTCCCGGGACCCCGACGGAAAAACTGTTTTTT.

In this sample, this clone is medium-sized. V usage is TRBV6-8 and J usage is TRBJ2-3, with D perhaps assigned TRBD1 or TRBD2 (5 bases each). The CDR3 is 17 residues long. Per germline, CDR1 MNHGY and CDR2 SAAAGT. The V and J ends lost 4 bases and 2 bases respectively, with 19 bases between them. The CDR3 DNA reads TGTGCCAGCAGTTCGCCCAGGGACGTGGGTTTCACAGATACGCAGTATTTT. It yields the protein CASSSPRDVGFTDTQYF.